A single sample gave rise to the 10 T cell receptor beta chains below, sequenced in a study of blood T cell repertoires in COVID-19. Data came from immunoSEQ multiplex PCR; TCRdb stores just in-frame clones and leaves some out. The sample has about 280,000 clones, more than 75% seen once. The sequencing sample was made of peripheral blood. These receptors were taken from a woman in her 30s who had recovered from COVID-19.

A single count supports this clone. DNA for the CDR3: TGTGCCAGCAGTTACTCTGGCCTAGCGGGAGACGATACGCAGTATTTT. The encoded protein is CASSYSGLAGDDTQYF. The V and J genes are TRBV6-6 and TRBJ2-3; 10 bases are shared with TRBD2. J was trimmed by 6 bases and V by 0 bases; bases with no gene match: 6. Germline V gene data show CDR1 as MNHNY and CDR2 as SVGAGI (reference sequence). CDR3 size: 16 residues.

This rearrangement joins TRBV5-4 to TRBJ2-2, with D possibly being TRBD1 (8 bases). This CDR3 comprises 15 residues. Per the germline V gene, CDR1 is SGHNT and CDR2 is YYREEE (reference sequence). Trimming pared 9 bases from V and 4 bases from J, leaving 19 bases between. For the CDR3, the DNA is TGTGCCACCATGAAACAGGGGGAGGGCACCGGGGAGCTGTTTTTT. This gives the protein CATMKQGEGTGELFF.

V and J are TRBV9 and TRBJ2-1; 10 bases are a match to TRBD1. The CDR3 has 15 amino acids. Germline trimming cut 3 bases from V and 6 bases from J; bases unmatched to any gene: 6. From germline, CDR1 is SGDLS and CDR2 YYNGEE. The CDR3: CASSARQGAINEQFF. In DNA, the CDR3 is TGTGCCAGCAGCGCCCGACAGGGGGCGATCAATGAGCAGTTCTTC.

The J gene is TRBJ2-1, the V gene TRBV19, with a tentative D call TRBD2 (5 bases). Deletions cut 3 bases from V and 7 bases from J, with 7 bases between. Per the germline V gene, CDR1 is LNHDA and CDR2 is SQIVND (reference sequence). The CDR3 length is 12 residues. CDR3 DNA sequence: TGTGCCAGTAGTATCGAGCGGAATGAGCAGTTCTTC. Translation gives CASSIERNEQFF.

This sequence joins TRBV2 and TRBJ2-1; TRBD2 matches 8 bases. The CDR3 covers 15 residues. J was trimmed by 3 bases and V by 7 bases; bases with no gene match: 8. The V gene's germline CDR1 is SNHLY and CDR2 FYNNEI. The CDR3 sequence is CASTRGSGIYNEQFF. The DNA of the CDR3 is TGTGCCAGCACTCGGGGTAGCGGGATCTACAATGAGCAGTTCTTC.

In this sample, this clone turned up a few times. J is TRBJ1-3 and V is TRBV14; D is perhaps TRBD1 (6 bases). Germline CDR1 reads SGHDN; CDR2 reads FVKESK. The CDR3 sequence is 16 residues long. V was cut by 0 bases and J by 0 bases, with 9 bases left in between. The CDR3 sequence is CASSQERTASGNTIYF. The CDR3 DNA follows: TGTGCCAGCAGCCAAGAAAGGACAGCCTCTGGAAACACCATATATTTT.

The genes are TRBV5-6 and TRBJ1-1, with D perhaps matching TRBD1 (6 bases). The germline V and J ends were trimmed by 2 bases and 6 bases, with 11 bases remaining between them. Germline V CDR1 and CDR2: SGHDT, YYEEEE. The CDR3 is 13 residues long. The CDR3 DNA reads as TGTGCCAGCAGCTTTCAGGGGACACCTGAAGCTTTCTTT. Amino acids: CASSFQGTPEAFF.

This rearrangement joins TRBV18 to TRBJ2-5, with 12 bases matching TRBD1. This CDR3 spans 15 amino acids. Germline trimming cut 3 bases from V and 5 bases from J; bases unmatched to any gene: 4. Germline V lookup: CDR1 KGHSH, CDR2 LQKENI. CDR3 sequence (DNA): TGTGCCAGCTCACCCGGGACAGGGGGCAAGGAGACCCAGTACTTC. It is translated as CASSPGTGGKETQYF.

This clone was recorded only once. J is TRBJ2-1 and V is TRBV6-4, with 7 bases matching TRBD2. CDR1 and CDR2 (germline): MRHNA, SNTAGT. V lost 6 bases to trimming and J lost 4 bases; unmatched junction nucleotides: 6. CDR3 length equals 14 residues. The CDR3 DNA reads as TGTGCCAGCAGCCGGGACTATCGATACAATGAGCAGTTCTTC. Its protein product is CASSRDYRYNEQFF.

The rearrangement joins TRBV27 to TRBJ1-1; unclear D gene. Trimming shortened V by 6 bases and J by 3 bases, and 14 bases separated the two germline ends. CDR3 length: 14 amino acids. Per germline, CDR1 MNHEY and CDR2 SMNVEV (reference sequence). DNA for the CDR3: TGTGCCAGCAGGCTCGGGTCCTCGCACACTGAAGCTTTCTTT. Protein product: CASRLGSSHTEAFF.